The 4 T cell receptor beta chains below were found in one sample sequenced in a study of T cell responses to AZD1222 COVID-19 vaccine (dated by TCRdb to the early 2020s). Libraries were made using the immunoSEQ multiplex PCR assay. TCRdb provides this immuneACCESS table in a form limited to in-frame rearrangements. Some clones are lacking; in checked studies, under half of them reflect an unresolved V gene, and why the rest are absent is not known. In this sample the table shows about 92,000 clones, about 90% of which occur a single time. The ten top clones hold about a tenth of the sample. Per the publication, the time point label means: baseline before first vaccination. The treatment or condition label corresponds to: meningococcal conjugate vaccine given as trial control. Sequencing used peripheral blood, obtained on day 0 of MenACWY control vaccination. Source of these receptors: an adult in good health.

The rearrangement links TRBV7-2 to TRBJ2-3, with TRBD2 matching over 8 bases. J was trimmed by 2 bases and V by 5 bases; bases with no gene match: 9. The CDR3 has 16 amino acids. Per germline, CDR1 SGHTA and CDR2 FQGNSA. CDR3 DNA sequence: TGTGCCAGCAGCACCGGGGGGGCGCGGGCCACAGATACGCAGTATTTT. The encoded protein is CASSTGGARATDTQYF.

CDR3 in DNA: TGTGCCAGCAGCTGGAACAGGGGAACCGGGGAGCTGTTTTTT. Translated: CASSWNRGTGELFF. This chain connects TRBV7-8 to TRBJ2-2; TRBD1 matches at 7 bases. The ends lost 4 bases at V and 5 bases at J; junction bases unmatched: 4. This CDR3 is built from 14 residues. Germline V CDR1 and CDR2: SGHVS, FQNEAQ. Together with reference TRBV7-8 and TRBJ2-2, the CDR3 gives the full variable domain: GAGVSQSPRYKVAKRGQDVALRCDPISGHVSLFWYQQALGQGPEFLTYFQNEAQLDKSGLPSDRFFAERPEGSVSTLKIQRTQQEDSAVYLCASSWNRGTGELFFGEGSRLTVL.

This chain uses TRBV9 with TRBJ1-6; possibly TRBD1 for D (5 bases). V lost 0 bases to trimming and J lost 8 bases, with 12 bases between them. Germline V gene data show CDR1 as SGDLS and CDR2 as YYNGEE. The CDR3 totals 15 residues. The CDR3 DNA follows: TGTGCCAGCAGCGTAGGAGGGGCTTCCTATTCACCCCTCCACTTT. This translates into CASSVGGASYSPLHF.

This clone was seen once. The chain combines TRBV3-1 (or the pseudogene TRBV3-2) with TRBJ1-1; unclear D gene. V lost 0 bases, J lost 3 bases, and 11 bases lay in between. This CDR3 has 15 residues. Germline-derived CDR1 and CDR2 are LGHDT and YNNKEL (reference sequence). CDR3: CASSQDPRIYTEAFF. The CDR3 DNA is TGTGCCAGCAGCCAAGACCCGAGGATCTACACTGAAGCTTTCTTT.